The clone carrying this T cell receptor (beta chain) came up a few times. Its antigen is undetermined. The sample originates from a study of blood T cells in healthy people across ages. Findings and limits, study-wide: When one million T cells were used, diversity estimates were thought to be underestimates. Older age coincided with a roughly linear decline in TCR beta diversity per million T cells. In long-lived donors, naive CD4+ cell counts and diversity exceeded those of aged donors.

V gave up 6 bases and J gave up 4 bases, with 16 bases separating them. Germline CDR1 MNHEY, CDR2 SVGEGT. The CDR3 length is 16 residues. A second PCR of 7 to 11 cycles used a sample-barcoded 5' primer and a J-beta primer mix. Every cDNA molecule bore a tag from a template-switch adaptor containing 12 random nucleotides. TCRdb re-derived calls from the 5' RACE reads in MiXCR, one entry per CDR3 protein. Among 600,000 to 1,000,000 distinct CDR3 sequences listed, about 62% were seen once. The chain has TRBV6-2 or TRBV6-3 and TRBJ2-6, with D unclear. The TCR sequence derives from a man younger than 40 in good health. Sequencing was done on a sample of blood. CDR3 in DNA: TGTGCCAGCAGCCACCCGGGCCCAATGGGGGCCAACGTCCTGACTTTC. It codes for CASSHPGPMGANVLTF.